At least ten counts were recorded for the clone carrying this T cell receptor beta chain. This record comes from a study of regulatory T cells in long-lasting Graves disease. This CDR3 spans 16 amino acids. V was pared by 3 bases and J by 5 bases, with 9 bases of the junction left unmatched. CDR1 and CDR2 (germline): SEHNR, FQNEAQ (reference sequence). Specified time point: newly diagnosed GD, antithyroid drugs for less than 3 months. RNA isolated from PBMCs was used to make the TCR library. Libraries of TCR beta came from iRepertoire HTBI primers plus Arm-PCR of CDR3 regions. TCRdb passed the multiplex PCR reads through MiXCR, listing each CDR3 protein once. This sample has approximately 540,000 distinct CDR3 sequences; around 12% occur once, and the top ten carry around 9.3%. The data also belong to a second study, concerning T cells in Graves' hyperthyroidism and ophthalmopathy. From that study: Absence of ophthalmopathy progression within 18 months defined stable Graves' hyperthyroidism. TCR CDR3 underwent first-round RT-PCR with the HTBI primer set.

V is TRBV7-9 and J is TRBJ2-5; 10 bases align to TRBD2. The input for sequencing was peripheral blood mononuclear cells (PBMCs), taken at new diagnosis, from a patient treated with antithyroid drugs. The receptor comes from a woman between 25 and 40 years old with Graves disease. The CDR3 loop is CASSFSSGSHAETQYF. The CDR3 DNA reads as TGTGCCAGCAGCTTCTCTAGCGGGAGTCACGCGGAGACCCAGTACTTC.